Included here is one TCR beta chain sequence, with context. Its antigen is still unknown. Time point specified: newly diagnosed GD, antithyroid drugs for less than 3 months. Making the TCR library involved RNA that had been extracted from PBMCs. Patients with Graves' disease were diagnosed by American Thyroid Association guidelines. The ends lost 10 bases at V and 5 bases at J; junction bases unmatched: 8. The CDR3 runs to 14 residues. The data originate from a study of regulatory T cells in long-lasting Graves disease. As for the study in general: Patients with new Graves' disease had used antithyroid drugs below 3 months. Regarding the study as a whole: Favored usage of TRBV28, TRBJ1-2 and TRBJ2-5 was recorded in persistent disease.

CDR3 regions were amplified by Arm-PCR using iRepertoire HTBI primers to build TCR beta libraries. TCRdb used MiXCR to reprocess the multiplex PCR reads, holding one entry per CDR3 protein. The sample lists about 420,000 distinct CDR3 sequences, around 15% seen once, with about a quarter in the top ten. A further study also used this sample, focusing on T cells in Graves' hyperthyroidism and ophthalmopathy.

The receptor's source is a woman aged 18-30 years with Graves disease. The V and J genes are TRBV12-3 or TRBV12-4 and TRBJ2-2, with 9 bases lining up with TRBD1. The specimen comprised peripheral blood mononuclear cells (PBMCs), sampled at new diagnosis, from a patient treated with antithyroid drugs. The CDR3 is CATRTGVYTGELFF. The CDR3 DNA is TGTGCCACCAGGACAGGGGTTTATACCGGGGAGCTGTTTTTT.